This is a list of T cell receptor beta chains from one sample in a study of shared clonotypes between healthy human individuals. This table comes from immunoSEQ multiplex PCR, and its TCRdb copy is limited to in-frame clones, with some not included. The data contain under 2,000,000 clones, roughly 95% of them seen just once; the ten biggest clones take up roughly 1.2%. The sequencing input was naive CD8+ T cells sorted from blood. The receptors shown here come from a man aged 18 to 30 in good health. Both conserved end residues are part of each CDR3. The D gene is left open where the match is weak. Part of the rows lack a size; the others show once, few, many or a class for expanded clones.

j_gene	d_gene	v_gene	abundance	CDR3nt	CDR3aa
TRBJ2-7	.	TRBV29-1	once	TGCAGCGTTTTAATACAGGCCGAGCAGTACTTC	CSVLIQAEQYF
TRBJ1-1	TRBD1	TRBV15	.	TGTGCCACCAGCAAAGACAGGGGAGGCACTGAAGCTTTCTTT	CATSKDRGGTEAFF
TRBJ2-7	.	TRBV11-3	.	TGTGCCAGCAGCTTAGTCGCGGGACCATACGAGCAGTACTTC	CASSLVAGPYEQYF
TRBJ2-1	.	TRBV6-5	once	TGTGCCAGCAGTTCGGACGTTCTCTCCTACAATGAGCAGTTCTTC	CASSSDVLSYNEQFF
TRBJ2-7	.	TRBV27	.	TGTGCCAGCAGTTCGGGGTCGTTTTACGGGCAGTACTTC	CASSSGSFYGQYF
TRBJ1-1	.	TRBV9	.	TGTGCCAGCAGCGAGGGACTGAACACTGAAGCTTTCTTT	CASSEGLNTEAFF
TRBJ1-6	.	TRBV10-3	.	TGTGCCACCTGCTCACCCCTCCACTTT	CATCSPLHF
TRBJ2-5	TRBD2	TRBV4-3	.	TGCGCCAGCAGCCGGACTAGCGGGCACCAAGAGACCCAGTACTTC	CASSRTSGHQETQYF
TRBJ2-7	TRBD1	TRBV5-6	.	TGTGCCAGCAGCCCGGTGGAGACAGGGTCTTGGGAGCAGTACTTC	CASSPVETGSWEQYF
TRBJ1-2	TRBD1	TRBV7-9	.	TGTGCCAGCAGCTTAGGAGGGACAGGCTATGGCTACACCTTC	CASSLGGTGYGYTF
TRBJ2-7	TRBD2	TRBV30	.	TGTGCCTGGAGTCTGACTAGCGGGGTAGAGCAGTACTTC	CAWSLTSGVEQYF
TRBJ2-1	.	TRBV6-6	once	TGTGCCAGCAGTTACTTACCCGGGCAGATAGGGAATGAGCAGTTCTTC	CASSYLPGQIGNEQFF
TRBJ2-3	.	TRBV9	.	TGTGCCAGCAGCCCTCAGCCGCCTAGCACAGATACGCAGTATTTT	CASSPQPPSTDTQYF
TRBJ2-7	TRBD1	TRBV27	.	TGTGCCAGCAGTTTAGGGGCGGGGACAGGGGGGTTGGAGCAGTACTTC	CASSLGAGTGGLEQYF
TRBJ2-2	TRBD1	TRBV19	.	TGTGCCAGTAGTATCCGGGACAGGGGGGGCACCGGGGAGCTGTTTTTT	CASSIRDRGGTGELFF
TRBJ1-1	.	TRBV9	.	TGTGCCAGCAGCGATGGGGTTGGAGCTTTCTTT	CASSDGVGAFF
TRBJ2-6	TRBD1	TRBV9	.	TGTGCCAGCAGCGGACGACAGGGCATGGATGTGGTTGGGGATTCCTCTGGGGCCAACGTCCTGACTTTC	CASSGRQGMDVVGDSSGANVLTF
TRBJ2-5	TRBD2	TRBV7-8	.	TGTGCCAGCAGCTCCGACCCAGGGGCGGGAGGGCAAGAGACCCAGTACTTC	CASSSDPGAGGQETQYF
TRBJ2-1	TRBD1	TRBV6-6	.	TGTGCCAGCATAAGACAGGGCCCTTACAATGAGCAGTTCTTC	CASIRQGPYNEQFF
TRBJ1-6	.	TRBV5-4	few	TGTGCCAGCAGCTACCGGGACCGCAATTCACCCCTCCACTTT	CASSYRDRNSPLHF
TRBJ1-5	.	TRBV7-9	.	TGTGCCAGCAGCTTAGACGGGGCGGGTCAGCCCCAGCATTTT	CASSLDGAGQPQHF
TRBJ2-7	TRBD2	TRBV6-5	once	TGTGCCAGCAGTATCGGACTAGTAGCCGAGCAGTACTTC	CASSIGLVAEQYF
TRBJ2-3	TRBD2	TRBV4-3	.	TGCGCCAGCAGCCAAGATGAAGGTAGCGGGAGAGGTACAGATACGCAGTATTTT	CASSQDEGSGRGTDTQYF
TRBJ1-1	.	TRBV6-1	.	TGTGCCAGCAGTTTCTGGGATAGTACTGAAGCTTTCTTT	CASSFWDSTEAFF
TRBJ2-7	TRBD2	TRBV13	.	TGTGCCAGCAGCTTGGGACTAGCGGGGAGCCCCCACGAGCAGTACTTC	CASSLGLAGSPHEQYF
TRBJ1-2	.	TRBV6-5	once	TGTGCCAGCAACGAAGACCCTTATAACTATGGCTACACCTTC	CASNEDPYNYGYTF
TRBJ2-7	.	TRBV7-6	.	TGTGCCAGCAGCTTAGCGCAAGGCTACGAGCAGTACTTC	CASSLAQGYEQYF
TRBJ1-1	.	TRBV7-9	few	TGTGCCAGCAGCCAAGGGGAAGCTTTCTTT	CASSQGEAFF
TRBJ2-7	.	TRBV7-8	.	TGTGCCAGCAGCTCTAGACCCTCTTGGGAGCAGTACTTC	CASSSRPSWEQYF
TRBJ2-7	.	TRBV10-3	.	TGTGCCATCAGTGTCGACAGGAGCTACTACGAGCAGTACTTC	CAISVDRSYYEQYF
TRBJ1-4	.	TRBV7-9	once	TGTGCCAGCAGCTTAGTGGGGGGTAATGAAAAACTGTTTTTT	CASSLVGGNEKLFF
TRBJ2-7	.	TRBV11-2	once	TGTGCCAGCAGCTTAAGTCCAGATAACTACGAGCAGTACTTC	CASSLSPDNYEQYF
TRBJ2-7	TRBD1	TRBV4-1	.	TGCGCCAGCTGCGATACCGGGACAGGGGATCAGCAGTACTTC	CASCDTGTGDQQYF
TRBJ2-1	.	TRBV28	once	TGTGCCAGCAGTTCCCCCCGGACTGGAAATGAGCAGTTCTTC	CASSSPRTGNEQFF
TRBJ2-3	.	TRBV28	.	TGTGCCAGCAGTTTGGGGTGGGGCGGGGCAGATACGCAGTATTTT	CASSLGWGGADTQYF
TRBJ1-1	TRBD1	TRBV10-3	.	TGTGCCATCAGTGATCTGGACAGGGACACTGAAGCTTTCTTT	CAISDLDRDTEAFF
TRBJ1-1	.	TRBV11-2	.	TGTGCCAGCAGCCGGCTCCGGGATCCGACTGAAGCTTTCTTT	CASSRLRDPTEAFF